This TCR beta chain was identified in a study of response to subunit inactivated influenza vaccine. This clonotype appeared many times. CDR1 and CDR2 (germline): ENHRY, SYGVKD. This CDR3 contains 13 residues. V was clipped by 5 bases and J by 3 bases, with 8 bases between them. TCRdb reanalysed the RT-PCR reads using MiXCR and keeps one entry per CDR3 protein. The sample carries 150,000 to 200,000 distinct CDR3 sequences, 12% recorded once. These data also featured in a second study, about T cells expressing NK-cell markers. That report adds: Researchers built TCR beta cDNA using 5'RACE template switching with UMIs.

This receptor was obtained from a man aged 50 or older who received an inactivated influenza vaccine. V usage is TRBV10-3 and J usage is TRBJ1-5; D not resolved. The source was CD8+ T cells sorted from PBMCs, collected 11 to 12 days after vaccination. The CDR3 coding sequence is TGTGCCATCAGTAATCGGCCCAATCAGCCCCAGCATTTT. It codes for CAISNRPNQPQHF.